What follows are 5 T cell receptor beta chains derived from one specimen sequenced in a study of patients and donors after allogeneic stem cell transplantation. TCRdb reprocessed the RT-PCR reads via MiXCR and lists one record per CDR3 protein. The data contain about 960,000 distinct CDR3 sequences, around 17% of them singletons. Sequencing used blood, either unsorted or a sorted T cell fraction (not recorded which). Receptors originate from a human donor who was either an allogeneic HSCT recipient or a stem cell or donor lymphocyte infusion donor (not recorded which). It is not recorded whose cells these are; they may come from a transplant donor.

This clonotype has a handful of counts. CDR3 region: CASSLAGAAPLHF. The CDR3 nucleotides are TGTGCCAGCAGTTTGGCAGGGGCGGCACCCCTCCACTTT. This chain connects TRBV12-3 or TRBV12-4 to TRBJ1-6, with a tentative D call TRBD1 (6 bases). V was pared by 3 bases and J by 11 bases, with 11 bases between. The CDR3 totals 13 residues.

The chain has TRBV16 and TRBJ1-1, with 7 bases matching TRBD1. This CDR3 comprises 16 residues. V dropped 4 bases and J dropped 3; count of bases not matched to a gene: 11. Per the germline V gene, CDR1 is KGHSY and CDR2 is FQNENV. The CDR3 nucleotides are TGTGCCAGCAGCCGACCAGGGGGGGCCCAGCACACTGAAGCTTTCTTT. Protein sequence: CASSRPGGAQHTEAFF.

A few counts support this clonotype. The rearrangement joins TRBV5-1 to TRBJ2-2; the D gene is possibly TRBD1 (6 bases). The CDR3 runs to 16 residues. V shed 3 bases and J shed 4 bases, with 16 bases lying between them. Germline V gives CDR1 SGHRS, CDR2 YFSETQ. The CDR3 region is CASSSYTGWSTGELFF. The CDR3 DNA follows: TGCGCCAGCAGCTCCTATACAGGGTGGAGCACCGGGGAGCTGTTTTTT.

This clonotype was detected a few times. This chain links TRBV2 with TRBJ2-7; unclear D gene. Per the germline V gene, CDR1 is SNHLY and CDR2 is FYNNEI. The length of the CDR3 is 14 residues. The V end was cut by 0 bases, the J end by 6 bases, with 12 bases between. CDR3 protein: CASSEALLGLEQYF. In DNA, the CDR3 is TGTGCCAGCAGTGAAGCGCTTCTAGGGCTCGAGCAGTACTTC.

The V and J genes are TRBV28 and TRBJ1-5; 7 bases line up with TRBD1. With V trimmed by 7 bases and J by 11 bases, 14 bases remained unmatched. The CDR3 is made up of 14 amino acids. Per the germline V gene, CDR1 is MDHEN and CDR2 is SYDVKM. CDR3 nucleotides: TGTGCCAGCACGCGGACAGGACGGTTCACGGCCCAGCATTTT. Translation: CASTRTGRFTAQHF.